The entry below gives a single TCR beta chain sequence along with its context. The data originate from a study of blood T cell repertoires in COVID-19. The wider study: The cDNA or gDNA used as material had been derived from T cells, B-cell-depleted T cells, or PBMCs.

V was clipped by 0 bases and J by 5 bases; unmatched bases: 10. Germline CDR1 reads SGHTS; CDR2 reads YDEGEE. This CDR3 region has 16 residues. Only in-frame clones appear in the TCRdb table, and some are missing; sequencing was by immunoSEQ multiplex PCR. This repertoire shows fewer than 300,000 clones, nearly 90% found once; its top ten account for 9% to 9.5%. Sample: peripheral blood. This receptor was taken from a man aged 18 to 29 with active or convalescent COVID-19. The rearrangement joins TRBV5-8 to TRBJ2-5; 7 positions agree with TRBD2. As DNA, the CDR3 is TGTGCCAGCAGCTTGGATCCTCGGGAGGCCCGGGAGACCCAGTACTTC. Translated: CASSLDPREARETQYF.